This TCR beta chain was identified during a study of CD8+ T cells in alopecia areata. Study at large: Treated patients swallowed 5 to 10 mg of oral tofacitinib twice daily.

The treatment denotes: oral pan-JAK inhibitor, 5-10 mg twice daily. Samples from alopecia areata patients were lesional scalp punch biopsies and peripheral blood. Regarding this clone: The antigen remains unidentified.

Germline V CDR1 and CDR2: GTSNPN, SVGIG (reference sequence). V shed 3 bases and J shed 8 bases, with 19 bases lying between them. The length of the CDR3 is 14 residues. Findings and limits, study-wide: Having just one nonresponder leaves the connection between baseline CD8+ expansion and response unresolved.

Extracted RNA was reverse transcribed, and the resulting cDNA served as sequencing template. The table came from immunoSEQ multiplex PCR; TCRdb's copy has only in-frame clones and leaves some out. The sample contains under 300,000 clones, 60% of which appear only once. Sample: CD4+ T cells sorted from blood, taken at approximately week 51, from a patient treated with tofacitinib. The genes are TRBV30 and TRBJ1-2; D may be TRBD1 (5 bases). The origin of this receptor is a human donor with alopecia areata. CDR3 nucleotides: TGTGCCTGGAGGGGAAAGGGACGAGCCGTAGGCTACACCTTC. It yields the protein CAWRGKGRAVGYTF. The variable domain in full, with the rest retrieved from reference TRBV30 and TRBJ1-2, is SQTIHQWPATLVQPVGSPLSLECTVEGTSNPNLYWYRQAAGRGLQLLFYSVGIGQISSEVPQNLSASRPQDRQFILSSKKLLLSDSGFYLCAWRGKGRAVGYTFGSGTRLTVV.